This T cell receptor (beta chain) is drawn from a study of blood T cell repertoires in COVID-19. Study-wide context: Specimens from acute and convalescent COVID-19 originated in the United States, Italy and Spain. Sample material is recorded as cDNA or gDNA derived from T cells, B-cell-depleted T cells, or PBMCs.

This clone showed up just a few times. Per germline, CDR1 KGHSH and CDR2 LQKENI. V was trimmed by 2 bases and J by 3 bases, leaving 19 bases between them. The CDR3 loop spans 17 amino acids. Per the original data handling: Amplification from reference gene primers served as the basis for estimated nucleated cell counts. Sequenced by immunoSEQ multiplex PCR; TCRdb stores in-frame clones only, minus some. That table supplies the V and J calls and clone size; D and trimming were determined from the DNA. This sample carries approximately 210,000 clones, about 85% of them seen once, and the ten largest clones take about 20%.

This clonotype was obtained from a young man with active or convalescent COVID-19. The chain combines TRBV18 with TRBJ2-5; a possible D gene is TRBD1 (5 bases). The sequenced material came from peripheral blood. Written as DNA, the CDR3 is TGTGCCAGCTCACCAGACCGAACAGGCTTTCAAAAAGAGACCCAGTACTTC. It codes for CASSPDRTGFQKETQYF.